This T cell receptor (beta chain) was found in a study of cytomegalovirus exposure and HLA in healthy donors. The CDR3 consists of 15 residues. V trimming: 0 bases; J trimming: 4 bases; junction bases outside the gene matches: 5. Germline-derived CDR1 and CDR2 are SGDLS and YYNGEE. Of note for this clone: Its antigen is not identified.

Overall study results and limits: TCR beta sequences reportedly predicted most subjects' HLA-A and HLA-B alleles accurately. The authors judged a highly shared variant cluster likely a sequencing artifact. A link between a missense DCLRE1C variant and TCR beta V- and J-gene trimming emerged from a later analysis. Earlier results showed most TCR beta V segments being productive about 87% or about 30% of the time.

PCR primers comprised 60 Vbeta and 13 Jbeta primers. TCRdb keeps only in-frame clones here, not all; method: immunoSEQ multiplex PCR. The data contain 130,000 or so clones, over 80% of them singletons. The receptor's source is a middle-aged man in good health and CMV-seronegative. Sequencing used PBMCs. The rearrangement joins TRBV9 to TRBJ2-3; 7 bases match TRBD2. CDR3 loop: CASSVAGGGADTQYF. The DNA for the CDR3 is TGTGCCAGCAGCGTAGCGGGGGGTGGGGCAGATACGCAGTATTTT. The full variable domain, completed using reference TRBV9 and TRBJ2-3, is DSGVTQTPKHLITATGQRVTLRCSPRSGDLSVYWYQQSLDQGLQFLIQYYNGEERAKGNILERFSAQQFPDLHSELNLSSLELGDSALYFCASSVAGGGADTQYFGPGTRLTVL.